A selection of T cell receptor beta chains follows, all from one sample in a study of T cell responses to AZD1222 COVID-19 vaccine. TCRdb keeps only in-frame clones here, not all; method: immunoSEQ multiplex PCR. The top ten hold less than 4.5% of the sample, which has some 150,000 clones, 92% seen once. Sequenced material: peripheral blood, taken on day 0 of MenACWY control vaccination. These TCRs come from an adult in good health. The CDR3 runs from the conserved cysteine through the conserved F or W. A D gene is named only where the DNA matches it firmly. Only part of the rows carry a size: once, few, many, or a class if the clone is expanded.

D,V,J,size,DNA,CDR3
TRBD2,TRBV11-2,TRBJ2-1,-,TGTGCCAGCAGCTGGGGACTAGCGACGATCAATGAGCAGTTCTTC,CASSWGLATINEQFF
TRBD1,TRBV2,TRBJ2-7,-,TGTGCCAGCAGTGAGGACAGGACCTACGAGCAGTACTTC,CASSEDRTYEQYF
-,TRBV7-6,TRBJ2-7,-,TGTGCCAGCAGCTTAGTCGGGGAACCCTCGAGCGAGCAGTACTTC,CASSLVGEPSSEQYF
-,TRBV7-9,TRBJ1-1,once,TGTGCCAGCAGCTTAGGGACAGCTGAAGCTTTCTTT,CASSLGTAEAFF
TRBD1,TRBV19,TRBJ2-7,-,TGTGCCAGTAGTGGAACCGGGACAGGGGCCCTCTACGAGCAGTACTTC,CASSGTGTGALYEQYF
-,TRBV20-1,TRBJ2-5,-,TGCAGTGCTAGTGTTGTGGGAGGCCGCCAAGAGACCCAGTACTTC,CSASVVGGRQETQYF
TRBD1,TRBV28,TRBJ2-1,-,TGTGCCAGCAGTTTCCCGGACAGGGGGACTCCACGGTACTACAATGAGCAGTTCTTC,CASSFPDRGTPRYYNEQFF
TRBD2,TRBV9,TRBJ2-5,-,TGTGCCAGCAGCGTAGCCGCTAGCGGGCCGTATACCCAGTACTTC,CASSVAASGPYTQYF
TRBD1,TRBV2,TRBJ1-1,-,TGTGCCAGCAGTACCGACAGGGCTGGAACTGAAGCTTTCTTT,CASSTDRAGTEAFF
-,TRBV14,TRBJ1-2,-,TGTGCCAGCAGCCAAGCTCCGGGGGGCGCGAGTGGCTACACCTTC,CASSQAPGGASGYTF
-,TRBV3-1/TRBV3-2,TRBJ1-2,-,TGTGCCAGCAGCCGAGAGGGGATTTATGGCTACACCTTC,CASSREGIYGYTF
-,TRBV2,TRBJ1-1,-,TGTGCCAGCAGTGATCTAGGGGCCGGGAACACTGAAGCTTTCTTT,CASSDLGAGNTEAFF
TRBD2,TRBV19,TRBJ2-3,-,TGTGCCAGTAGTAAAGGCGGCCGCGGACTAGCGGGAGTACCAGATACGCAGTATTTT,CASSKGGRGLAGVPDTQYF
TRBD1,TRBV9,TRBJ1-3,few,TGTGCCAGCAGCGTACAGGGGGCTTGGGGAAACACCATATATTTT,CASSVQGAWGNTIYF
-,TRBV2,TRBJ2-3,once,TGTGCCAGCAGTGATGGGAGGACAGGACGCGATACGCAGTATTTT,CASSDGRTGRDTQYF
-,TRBV10-3,TRBJ2-5,-,TGTGCCATCAGTGAGGAGAGGGGAGAGACCCAGTACTTC,CAISEERGETQYF
-,TRBV19,TRBJ1-4,once,TGTGCCAGTAGTATCGGGGAAACTAATGAAAAACTGTTTTTT,CASSIGETNEKLFF
TRBD1,TRBV7-2,TRBJ2-1,-,TGTGCCAGCAGCTTATCTGGGACAGGGGCTTACAATGAGCAGTTCTTC,CASSLSGTGAYNEQFF
-,TRBV28,TRBJ2-1,-,TGTGCCAGCAGTCCCCTTAGCGGTCGAGGCGATGAGCAGTTCTTC,CASSPLSGRGDEQFF
-,TRBV10-2,TRBJ2-7,-,TGCGCCTCCTCCCCCAAGCAGGACTACGAGCAGTACTTC,CASSPKQDYEQYF
-,TRBV19,TRBJ1-1,-,TGTGCCAGTAGTATGGGGGACACGATCCCCACTGAAGCTTTCTTT,CASSMGDTIPTEAFF
-,TRBV7-3,TRBJ1-1,-,TGTGCCAGCAGCTTAAATTCGGGGGCTGAAGCTTTCTTT,CASSLNSGAEAFF
-,TRBV29-1,TRBJ1-1,-,TGCAGCGTTATAAACAGCGACACTGAAGCTTTCTTT,CSVINSDTEAFF
TRBD2,TRBV10-1,TRBJ2-7,-,TGCGCCAGCTCCGGGCGGCTTAGCGGGAGAAACTACGAGCAGTACTTC,CASSGRLSGRNYEQYF
-,TRBV14,TRBJ2-5,-,TGTGCCAGCAGCCGGCGGCTAGCGGAGACCCAGTACTTC,CASSRRLAETQYF
TRBD1,TRBV10-3,TRBJ2-7,-,TGTGCCATCAGGTCGGGACAGGGTTTGTCCGAGCAGTACTTC,CAIRSGQGLSEQYF
-,TRBV5-4,TRBJ2-2,-,TGTGCCAGCAGCTCGAACACCGGGGAGCTGTTTTTT,CASSSNTGELFF
TRBD1,TRBV30,TRBJ2-7,-,TGTGCCTGGAGTGTGCAGGGGGCGGTAAACGAGCAGTACTTC,CAWSVQGAVNEQYF
-,TRBV19,TRBJ1-2,-,TGTGCCAGTAGTTCTCAAGACAGCCTCTATGGCTACACCTTC,CASSSQDSLYGYTF
TRBD1,TRBV7-2,TRBJ1-2,-,TGTGCCAGCAGCATCCGACAGGGGAACTATGGCTACACCTTC,CASSIRQGNYGYTF
TRBD2,TRBV19,TRBJ2-7,-,TGTGCCAGTAGTAACCAGCGGGGGTCCTACGAGCAGTACTTC,CASSNQRGSYEQYF
-,TRBV30,TRBJ1-5,-,TGTGCCTGGAGTGTACGAGTGGATCACAGCCAGTATAGCAATCAGCCCCAGCATTTT,CAWSVRVDHSQYSNQPQHF
TRBD1,TRBV19,TRBJ1-5,-,TGTGCCAGTACCACGGACAGGGAGGAGGTCAATCAGCCCCAGCATTTT,CASTTDREEVNQPQHF
-,TRBV6-5,TRBJ2-7,-,TGTGCCAGCCGAGAAAGAGTAGTCCCCTACGAGCAGTACTTC,CASRERVVPYEQYF
-,TRBV6-5,TRBJ1-6,-,TGTGCCACCTCCATGGAATCCATTAATTCACCCCTCCACTTT,CATSMESINSPLHF
-,TRBV19,TRBJ1-1,-,TGTGCCAGTAGTATAGATCGTAAAGGGGTGAACACTGAAGCTTTCTTT,CASSIDRKGVNTEAFF
-,TRBV29-1,TRBJ1-4,-,TGCAGCGTTCGAGAAGATAAACTGTTTTTT,CSVREDKLFF
-,TRBV3-1/TRBV3-2,TRBJ1-2,-,TGTGCCAGCAGGGGACGGAATTATGGCTACACCTTC,CASRGRNYGYTF
-,TRBV5-8,TRBJ1-1,-,TGTGCCAGCACCCGTTACAGAGGGAACACTGAAGCTTTCTTT,CASTRYRGNTEAFF
-,TRBV30,TRBJ1-5,few,TGTGCCTGGAGAGCCCCGGAGGGTAGCAATCAGCCCCAGCATTTT,CAWRAPEGSNQPQHF
TRBD2,TRBV7-7,TRBJ2-1,-,TGTGCCAGCAGCTTAGCGGTAGCGGGAAGCTACAATGAGCAGTTCTTC,CASSLAVAGSYNEQFF
TRBD1,TRBV27,TRBJ1-4,-,TGTGCCAGCAGACCTCTCGACAGGGGATATATCGGGGCGGGTGAAAAACTGTTTTTT,CASRPLDRGYIGAGEKLFF
-,TRBV9,TRBJ2-1,-,TGTGCCAGCAGCCCCAGGGACTCCTACACGGAGCAGTTCTTC,CASSPRDSYTEQFF
-,TRBV30,TRBJ1-1,-,TGTGCCTGGAGTGTACAGTCCGAAGCTTTCTTT,CAWSVQSEAFF
-,TRBV29-1,TRBJ1-3,-,TGCAGCGTGTACGATCAAGGGTGGTCTGGAAACACCATATATTTT,CSVYDQGWSGNTIYF
-,TRBV5-1,TRBJ2-1,-,TGCGCCAGCAGCTTGGGACAGGAGTCCTACAATGAGCAGTTCTTC,CASSLGQESYNEQFF
TRBD2,TRBV15,TRBJ2-5,once,TGTGCCACCAGCACCTTTCTAGCGGGGGCAGAGACCCAGTACTTC,CATSTFLAGAETQYF
-,TRBV5-4,TRBJ1-2,-,TGTGCCAGCACCCGCGGGATAGGGGATCTTAACTATGGCTACACCTTC,CASTRGIGDLNYGYTF
-,TRBV4-3,TRBJ1-1,-,TGCGCCAGCAGCCCAGTCCCCGGAGGATCGAACACTGAAGCTTTCTTT,CASSPVPGGSNTEAFF
TRBD2,TRBV24-1,TRBJ2-3,-,TGTGCCACCAGTGATCCGGACAGGAGGACTAGCGGGTCTAGCACAGATACGCAGTATTTT,CATSDPDRRTSGSSTDTQYF
-,TRBV12-3/TRBV12-4,TRBJ1-1,-,TGTGCCAGCAGTTTGGGTCAAGGGGTTGAAGCTTTCTTT,CASSLGQGVEAFF
-,TRBV27,TRBJ2-1,-,TGTGCCAGCATACACCAGGGCTCCACCGTGTTCTTC,CASIHQGSTVFF
-,TRBV11-3,TRBJ1-1,-,TGTGCCAGCAGCTTAAGCGGCGGGGCTGAAGCTTTCTTT,CASSLSGGAEAFF
TRBD2,TRBV24-1,TRBJ2-1,-,TGTGCCACCAGTGATCTTAGCGGGAGATTCAATGAGCAGTTCTTC,CATSDLSGRFNEQFF
-,TRBV28,TRBJ1-1,-,TGTGCCAGCGCCACGAGGGTCGGCACTGAAGCTTTCTTT,CASATRVGTEAFF
-,TRBV3-1/TRBV3-2,TRBJ1-4,-,TGTGCCAGCAGCCAAGGCCCGGGGAATGAAAAACTGTTTTTT,CASSQGPGNEKLFF
-,TRBV7-2,TRBJ2-4,-,TGTGCCAGCAGCGGCGTCCCTTCGGCCAAAAACATTCAGTACTTC,CASSGVPSAKNIQYF
-,TRBV7-9,TRBJ1-5,-,TGTGCCAGCAGCTTAGCGCACAGTCAGCCCCAGCATTTT,CASSLAHSQPQHF
-,TRBV18,TRBJ1-1,-,TGTGCCAGCTCACCTGTGGGGGGGGCGAACACTGAAGCTTTCTTT,CASSPVGGANTEAFF
TRBD2,TRBV7-6,TRBJ2-5,-,TGTGCCAGCAGCCCGGGGCCCTCGGGACTACAAGAGACCCAGTACTTC,CASSPGPSGLQETQYF